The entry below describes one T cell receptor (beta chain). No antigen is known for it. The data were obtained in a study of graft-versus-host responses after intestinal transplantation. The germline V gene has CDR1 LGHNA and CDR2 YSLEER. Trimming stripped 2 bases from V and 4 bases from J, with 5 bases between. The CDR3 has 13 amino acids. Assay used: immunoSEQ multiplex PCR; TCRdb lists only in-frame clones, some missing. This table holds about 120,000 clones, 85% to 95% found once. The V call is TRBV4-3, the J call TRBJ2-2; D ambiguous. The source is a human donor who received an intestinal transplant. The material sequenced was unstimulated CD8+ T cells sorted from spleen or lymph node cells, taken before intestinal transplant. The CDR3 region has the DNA TGCGCCAGCAGCCAAAAGATCACCGGGGAGCTGTTTTTT. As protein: CASSQKITGELFF.